This is a list of T cell receptor beta chains from one sample in a study of T-cell reconstitution after alpha-beta-depleted transplantation in children. TCRdb used MiXCR to reprocess the PCR reads, holding one entry per CDR3 protein. The sample has some 500,000 distinct CDR3 sequences, 30% to 35% seen once; the top ten hold around 2.3%. The sequencing used PBMCs from the stem cell graft donor, collected from the stem cell graft. The receptors shown here come from a human donor who donated a stem cell graft to a child with aplastic anemia. CDR3s include the opening cysteine and the closing phenylalanine or tryptophan.

CDR3aa: CAISDRSGGSDTQYF; j_gene: TRBJ2-3; v_gene: TRBV10-3
CDR3aa: CASSLIFGRLAGVYEQYF; j_gene: TRBJ2-7; v_gene: TRBV7-8
CDR3aa: CSARTGLSAYEQYF; j_gene: TRBJ2-7; v_gene: TRBV20-1
CDR3aa: CSARRRDHGREIGNEQFF; j_gene: TRBJ2-1; v_gene: TRBV20-1
CDR3aa: CASSLVTSGSGNIQYF; j_gene: TRBJ2-4; v_gene: TRBV13
CDR3aa: CASSPRETDTQYF; j_gene: TRBJ2-3; v_gene: TRBV18
CDR3aa: CSVDGLGQVNYGYTF; j_gene: TRBJ1-2; v_gene: TRBV29-1
CDR3aa: CSARDGARGESGELFF; j_gene: TRBJ2-2; v_gene: TRBV20-1
CDR3aa: CASSRGTLRGEGRTTEAFF; j_gene: TRBJ1-1; v_gene: TRBV4-3
CDR3aa: CASSRDISSSYEQYF; j_gene: TRBJ2-7; v_gene: TRBV7-2
CDR3aa: CASRPDYRGAYGYTF; j_gene: TRBJ1-2; v_gene: TRBV4-3
CDR3aa: CSARRRDNTEAFF; j_gene: TRBJ1-1; v_gene: TRBV20-1
CDR3aa: CASSHSPLGTSVGYNEQFF; j_gene: TRBJ2-1; v_gene: TRBV4-2
CDR3aa: CASSLTGGDTQYF; j_gene: TRBJ2-3; v_gene: TRBV5-4
CDR3aa: CSLKHYPRTNEQFF; j_gene: TRBJ2-1; v_gene: TRBV29-1
CDR3aa: CASSESTRGQEQFF; j_gene: TRBJ2-1; v_gene: TRBV10-1
CDR3aa: CASSSKRPGQSDNEQFF; j_gene: TRBJ2-1; v_gene: TRBV3-1
CDR3aa: CASSLGQGKRIDQYF; j_gene: TRBJ2-5; v_gene: TRBV12-3/TRBV12-4
CDR3aa: CASSSMTSGSDEQYF; j_gene: TRBJ2-7; v_gene: TRBV5-1
CDR3aa: CSGKAAGTDTQYF; j_gene: TRBJ2-3; v_gene: TRBV29-1
CDR3aa: CASSYSIRDRNTEAFF; j_gene: TRBJ1-1; v_gene: TRBV6-5
CDR3aa: CASSLGQAGPDTQYF; j_gene: TRBJ2-3; v_gene: TRBV7-3
CDR3aa: CSVVRPGKNIQYF; j_gene: TRBJ2-4; v_gene: TRBV29-1
CDR3aa: CASSSRARGTDTQYF; j_gene: TRBJ2-3; v_gene: TRBV28
CDR3aa: CASRGVGDSNYGYTF; j_gene: TRBJ1-2; v_gene: TRBV19
CDR3aa: CASMGAGFNQPQHF; j_gene: TRBJ1-5; v_gene: TRBV6-2/TRBV6-3
CDR3aa: CSVDTRGLGAGELFF; j_gene: TRBJ2-2; v_gene: TRBV29-1
CDR3aa: CSAREWGHTSYEQYF; j_gene: TRBJ2-7; v_gene: TRBV20-1
CDR3aa: CASSPRGIYNSPLHF; j_gene: TRBJ1-6; v_gene: TRBV6-1
CDR3aa: CASSLEQLSNQPQHF; j_gene: TRBJ1-5; v_gene: TRBV7-8
CDR3aa: CSARGRLADQETQYF; j_gene: TRBJ2-5; v_gene: TRBV20-1
CDR3aa: CASSLLGTGVNWALHF; j_gene: TRBJ1-6; v_gene: TRBV27
CDR3aa: CASSLEGPSGQREQFF; j_gene: TRBJ2-1; v_gene: TRBV5-1
CDR3aa: CASSGTGVTVYPEAFF; j_gene: TRBJ1-1; v_gene: TRBV9
CDR3aa: CSARAASGSDTQYF; j_gene: TRBJ2-3; v_gene: TRBV20-1
CDR3aa: CASSLGGTGSNEQFF; j_gene: TRBJ2-1; v_gene: TRBV7-8
CDR3aa: CASSSSLGADGELFF; j_gene: TRBJ2-2; v_gene: TRBV18
CDR3aa: CASRQTAQGRTGELFF; j_gene: TRBJ2-2; v_gene: TRBV7-2
CDR3aa: CASSFSAGGETQYF; j_gene: TRBJ2-5; v_gene: TRBV7-2
CDR3aa: CASSQEIPDVGPSNQPQHF; j_gene: TRBJ1-5; v_gene: TRBV4-2
CDR3aa: CASSYGRQVNTEAFF; j_gene: TRBJ1-1; v_gene: TRBV6-5
CDR3aa: CASKGGSEKLFF; j_gene: TRBJ1-4; v_gene: TRBV28
CDR3aa: CASSLQAGNQPQHF; j_gene: TRBJ1-5; v_gene: TRBV12-3/TRBV12-4
CDR3aa: CASSYRGHLNTEAFF; j_gene: TRBJ1-1; v_gene: TRBV6-2/TRBV6-3
CDR3aa: CATAFSWSPLHF; j_gene: TRBJ1-6; v_gene: TRBV12-3/TRBV12-4
CDR3aa: CGARTGGYGYTF; j_gene: TRBJ1-2; v_gene: TRBV6-2/TRBV6-3
CDR3aa: CASSPPGRASTEAFF; j_gene: TRBJ1-1; v_gene: TRBV18
CDR3aa: CASRLTPPWAEAFF; j_gene: TRBJ1-1; v_gene: TRBV19
CDR3aa: CASSLTASDGYTF; j_gene: TRBJ1-2; v_gene: TRBV7-9
CDR3aa: CASSQDSPVSNTIYF; j_gene: TRBJ1-3; v_gene: TRBV4-3
CDR3aa: CASNLKELFF; j_gene: TRBJ2-2; v_gene: TRBV7-9
CDR3aa: CASSLVAPAGGNEQFF; j_gene: TRBJ2-1; v_gene: TRBV7-9
CDR3aa: CATSRARDAHTEAFF; j_gene: TRBJ1-1; v_gene: TRBV15
CDR3aa: CASSPRTGGLTGELFF; j_gene: TRBJ2-2; v_gene: TRBV11-3